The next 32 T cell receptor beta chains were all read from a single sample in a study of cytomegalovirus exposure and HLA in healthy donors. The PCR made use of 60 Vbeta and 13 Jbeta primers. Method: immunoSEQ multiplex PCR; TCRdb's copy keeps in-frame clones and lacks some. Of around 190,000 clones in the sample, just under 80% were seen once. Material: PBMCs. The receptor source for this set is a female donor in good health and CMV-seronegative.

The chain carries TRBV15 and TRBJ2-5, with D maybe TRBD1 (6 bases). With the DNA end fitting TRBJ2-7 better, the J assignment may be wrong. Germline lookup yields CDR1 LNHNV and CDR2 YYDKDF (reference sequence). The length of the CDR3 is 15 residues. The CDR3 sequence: CATSSATGSSYEQYF. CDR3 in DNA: TGTGCCACCAGCAGTGCAACAGGGAGCTCCTACGAGCAGTACTTC.

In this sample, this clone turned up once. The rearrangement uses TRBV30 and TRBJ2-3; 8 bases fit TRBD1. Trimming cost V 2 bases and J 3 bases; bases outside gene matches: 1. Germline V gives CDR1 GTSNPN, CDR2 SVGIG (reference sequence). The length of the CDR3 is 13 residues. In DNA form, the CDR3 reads TGTGCCTGGAGTTGGACAGGGACAGATACGCAGTATTTT. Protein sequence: CAWSWTGTDTQYF.

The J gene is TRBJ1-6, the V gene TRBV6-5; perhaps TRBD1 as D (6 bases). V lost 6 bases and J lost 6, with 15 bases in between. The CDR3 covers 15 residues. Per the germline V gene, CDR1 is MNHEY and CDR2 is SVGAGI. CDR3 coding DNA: TGTGCCAGCAGACCGATTACAGGGAGTAATTCACCCCTCCACTTT. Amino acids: CASRPITGSNSPLHF.

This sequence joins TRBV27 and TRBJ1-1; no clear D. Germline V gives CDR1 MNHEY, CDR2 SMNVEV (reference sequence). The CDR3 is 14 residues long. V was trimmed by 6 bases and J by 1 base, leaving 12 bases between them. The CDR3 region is CASRRGGSNTEAFF. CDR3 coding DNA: TGTGCCAGCAGGCGCGGTGGTTCGAACACTGAAGCTTTCTTT.

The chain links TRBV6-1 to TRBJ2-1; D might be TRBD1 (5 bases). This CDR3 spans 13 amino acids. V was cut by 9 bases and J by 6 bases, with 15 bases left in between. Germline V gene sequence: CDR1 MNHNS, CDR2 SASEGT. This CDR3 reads CASQVRQFNEQFF. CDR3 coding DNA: TGTGCCAGTCAGGTTCGACAGTTCAATGAGCAGTTCTTC.

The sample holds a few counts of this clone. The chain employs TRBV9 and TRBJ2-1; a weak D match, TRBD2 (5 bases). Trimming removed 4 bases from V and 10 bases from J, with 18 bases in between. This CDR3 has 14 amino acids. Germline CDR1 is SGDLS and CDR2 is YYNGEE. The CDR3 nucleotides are TGTGCCAGCAGCAGGAAGGGCCCCGAGCGGGAGCAGTTCTTC. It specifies CASSRKGPEREQFF.

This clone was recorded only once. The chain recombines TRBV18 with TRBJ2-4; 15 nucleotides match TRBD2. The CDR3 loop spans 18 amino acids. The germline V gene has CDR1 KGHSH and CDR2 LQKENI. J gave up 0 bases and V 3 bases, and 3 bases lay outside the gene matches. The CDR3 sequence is CASSPGLAGGLAKNIQYF. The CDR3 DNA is TGTGCCAGCTCACCGGGACTAGCGGGAGGCCTAGCCAAAAACATTCAGTACTTC.

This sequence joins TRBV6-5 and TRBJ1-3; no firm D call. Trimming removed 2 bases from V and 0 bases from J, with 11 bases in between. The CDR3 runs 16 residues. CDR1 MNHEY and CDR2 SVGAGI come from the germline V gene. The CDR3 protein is CASSYSLTNSGNTIYF. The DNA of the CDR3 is TGTGCCAGCAGTTACAGTTTGACTAACTCTGGAAACACCATATATTTT.

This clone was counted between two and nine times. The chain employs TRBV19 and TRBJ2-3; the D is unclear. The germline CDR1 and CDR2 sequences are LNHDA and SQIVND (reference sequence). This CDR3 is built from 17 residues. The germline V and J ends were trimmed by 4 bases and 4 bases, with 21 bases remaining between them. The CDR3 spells CASSTYPLVLRADTQYF. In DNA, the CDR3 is TGTGCCAGTAGTACTTACCCCCTTGTCCTTCGAGCAGATACGCAGTATTTT.

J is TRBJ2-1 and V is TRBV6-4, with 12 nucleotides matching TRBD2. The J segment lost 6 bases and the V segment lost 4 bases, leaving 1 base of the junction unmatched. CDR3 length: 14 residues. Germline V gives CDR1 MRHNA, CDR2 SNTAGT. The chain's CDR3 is CASSASGGANEQFF. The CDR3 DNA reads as TGTGCCAGCAGTGCTAGCGGGGGGGCCAATGAGCAGTTCTTC.

The CDR3 protein is CASSLDPPPSEQYF. The CDR3 region has the DNA TGTGCCAGCAGCTTAGATCCCCCTCCGAGCGAGCAGTACTTC. J is TRBJ2-7 and V is TRBV11-3; no firm D call. CDR1 and CDR2 (germline): SGHNT, YENEEA. The germline V and J ends were trimmed by 0 bases and 6 bases, with 12 bases remaining between them. This CDR3 region has 14 residues. Looking up the rest from reference TRBV11-3 and TRBJ2-7 gives the full variable domain: EAGVVQSPRYKIIEKKQPVAFWCNPISGHNTLYWYLQNLGQGPELLIRYENEEAVDDSQLPKDRFSAERLKGVDSTLKIQPAELGDSAVYLCASSLDPPPSEQYFGPGTRLTVT.

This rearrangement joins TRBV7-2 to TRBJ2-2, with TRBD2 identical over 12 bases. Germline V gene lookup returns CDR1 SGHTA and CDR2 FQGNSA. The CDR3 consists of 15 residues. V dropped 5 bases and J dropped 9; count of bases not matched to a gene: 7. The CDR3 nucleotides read TGTGCCAGCAGCCTAGGACTAGCGGGGTCTTGGGAGCTGTTTTTT. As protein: CASSLGLAGSWELFF.

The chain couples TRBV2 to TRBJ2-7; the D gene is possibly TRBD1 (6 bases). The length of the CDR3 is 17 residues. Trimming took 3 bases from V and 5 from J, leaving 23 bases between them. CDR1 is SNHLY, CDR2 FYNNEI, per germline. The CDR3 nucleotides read TGTGCCAGCAGTGAGTTGAGAGGGGGTTTGAGGTTTCACGAGCAGTACTTC. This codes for CASSELRGGLRFHEQYF.

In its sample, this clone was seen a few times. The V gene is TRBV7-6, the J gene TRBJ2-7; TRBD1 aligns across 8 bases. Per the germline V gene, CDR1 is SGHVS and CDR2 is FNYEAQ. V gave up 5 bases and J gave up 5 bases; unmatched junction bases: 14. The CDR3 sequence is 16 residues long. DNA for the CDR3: TGTGCCAGCAGCCTTTTTCCGGGACAGGACACCCACGAGCAGTACTTC. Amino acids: CASSLFPGQDTHEQYF.

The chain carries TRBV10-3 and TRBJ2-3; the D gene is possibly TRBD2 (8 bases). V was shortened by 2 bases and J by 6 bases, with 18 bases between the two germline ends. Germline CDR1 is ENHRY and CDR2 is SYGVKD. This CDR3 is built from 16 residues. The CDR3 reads CAISETREGAWDTQYF. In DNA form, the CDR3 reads TGTGCCATCAGTGAGACCCGGGAGGGGGCTTGGGATACGCAGTATTTT.

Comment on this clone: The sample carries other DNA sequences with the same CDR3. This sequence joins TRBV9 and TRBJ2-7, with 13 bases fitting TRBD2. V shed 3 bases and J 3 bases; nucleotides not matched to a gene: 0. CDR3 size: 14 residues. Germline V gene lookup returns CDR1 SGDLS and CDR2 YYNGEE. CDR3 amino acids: CASSGTSGSYEQYF. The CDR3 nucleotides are TGTGCCAGCAGCGGGACTAGCGGGAGCTACGAGCAGTACTTC.

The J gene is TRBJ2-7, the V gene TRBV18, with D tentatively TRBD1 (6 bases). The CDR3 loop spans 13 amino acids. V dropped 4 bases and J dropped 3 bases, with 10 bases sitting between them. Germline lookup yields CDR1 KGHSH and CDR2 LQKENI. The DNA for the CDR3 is TGTGCCAGCTCACTCAGGGGTTTCTACGAGCAGTACTTC. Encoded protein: CASSLRGFYEQYF.

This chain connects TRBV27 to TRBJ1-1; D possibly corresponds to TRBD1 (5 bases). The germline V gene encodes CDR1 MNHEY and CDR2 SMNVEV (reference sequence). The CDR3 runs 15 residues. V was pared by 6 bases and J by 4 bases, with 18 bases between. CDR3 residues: CASSLRAGGSTEAFF. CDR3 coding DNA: TGTGCCAGCAGCCTCCGGGCCGGGGGGAGCACTGAAGCTTTCTTT.

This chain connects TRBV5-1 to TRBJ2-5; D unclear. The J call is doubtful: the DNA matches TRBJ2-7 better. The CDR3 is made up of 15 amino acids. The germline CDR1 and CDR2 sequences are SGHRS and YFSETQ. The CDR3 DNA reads TGCGCCAGCAGCTTGGAGCCCGGAGATAATTACGAGCAGTACTTC. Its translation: CASSLEPGDNYEQYF.

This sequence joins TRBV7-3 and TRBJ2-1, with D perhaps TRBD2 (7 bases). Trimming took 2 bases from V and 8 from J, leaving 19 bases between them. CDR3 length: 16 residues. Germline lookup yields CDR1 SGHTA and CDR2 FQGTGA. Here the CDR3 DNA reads TGTGCCAGCAGCTTAGGCGTGGGGGGGCCGACGGATGAGCAGTTCTTC. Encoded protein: CASSLGVGGPTDEQFF. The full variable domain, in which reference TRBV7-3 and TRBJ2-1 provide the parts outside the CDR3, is GAGVSQTPSNKVTEKGKYVELRCDPISGHTALYWYRQSLGQGPEFLIYFQGTGAADDSGLPNDRFFAVRPEGSVSTLKIQRTERGDSAVYLCASSLGVGGPTDEQFFGPGTRLTVL.

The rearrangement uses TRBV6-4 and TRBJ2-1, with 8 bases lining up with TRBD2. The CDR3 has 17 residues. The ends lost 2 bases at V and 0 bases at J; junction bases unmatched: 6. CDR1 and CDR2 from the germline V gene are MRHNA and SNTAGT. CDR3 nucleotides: TGTGCCAGCAGTGACGAGAGTAGCGGGAACTCCTACAATGAGCAGTTCTTC. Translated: CASSDESSGNSYNEQFF.

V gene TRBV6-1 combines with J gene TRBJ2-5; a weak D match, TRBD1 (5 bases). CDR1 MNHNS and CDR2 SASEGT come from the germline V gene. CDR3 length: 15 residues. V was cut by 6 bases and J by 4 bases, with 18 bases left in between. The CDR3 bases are TGTGCCAGCAGGGGGCGAACGGTTAGTAGAGAGACCCAGTACTTC. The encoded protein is CASRGRTVSRETQYF.

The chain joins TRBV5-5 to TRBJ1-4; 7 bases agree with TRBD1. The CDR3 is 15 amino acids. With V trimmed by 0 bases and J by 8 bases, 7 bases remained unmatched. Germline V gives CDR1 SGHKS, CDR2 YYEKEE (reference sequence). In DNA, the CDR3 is TGTGCCAGCAGCTTGGTTGGCCAGGGGGAGGAAAAACTGTTTTTT. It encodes CASSLVGQGEEKLFF.

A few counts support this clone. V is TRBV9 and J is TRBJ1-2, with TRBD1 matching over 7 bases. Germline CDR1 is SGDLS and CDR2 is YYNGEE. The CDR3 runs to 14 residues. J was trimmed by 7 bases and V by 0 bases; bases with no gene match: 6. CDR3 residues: CASSVEGGTTGYTF. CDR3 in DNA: TGTGCCAGCAGCGTAGAAGGGGGCACGACTGGCTACACCTTC.

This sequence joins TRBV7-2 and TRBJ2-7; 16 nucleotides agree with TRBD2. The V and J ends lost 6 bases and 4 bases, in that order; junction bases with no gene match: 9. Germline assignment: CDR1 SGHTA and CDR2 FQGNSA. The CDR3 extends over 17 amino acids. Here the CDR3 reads CASSTGLAGGRKYEQYF. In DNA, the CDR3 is TGTGCCAGCAGTACGGGACTAGCGGGAGGGCGAAAATACGAGCAGTACTTC.

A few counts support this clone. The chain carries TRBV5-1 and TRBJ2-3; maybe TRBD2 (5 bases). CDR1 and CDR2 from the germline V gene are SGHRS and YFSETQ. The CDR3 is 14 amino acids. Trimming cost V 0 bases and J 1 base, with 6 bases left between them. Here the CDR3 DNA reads TGCGCCAGCAGCTTGGTTAGCGGCACAGATACGCAGTATTTT. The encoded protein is CASSLVSGTDTQYF.

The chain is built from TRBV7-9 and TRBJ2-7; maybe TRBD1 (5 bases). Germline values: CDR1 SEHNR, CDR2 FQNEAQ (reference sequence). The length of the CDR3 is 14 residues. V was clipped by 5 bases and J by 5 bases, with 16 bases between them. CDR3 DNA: TGTGCCAGCAGCCAAGGTTCAGGGCCCCACGAGCAGTACTTC. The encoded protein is CASSQGSGPHEQYF. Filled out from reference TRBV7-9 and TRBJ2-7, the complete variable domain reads DTGVSQNPRHKITKRGQNVTFRCDPISEHNRLYWYRQTLGQGPEFLTYFQNEAQLEKSRLLSDRFSAERPKGSFSTLEIQRTEQGDSAMYLCASSQGSGPHEQYFGPGTRLTVT.

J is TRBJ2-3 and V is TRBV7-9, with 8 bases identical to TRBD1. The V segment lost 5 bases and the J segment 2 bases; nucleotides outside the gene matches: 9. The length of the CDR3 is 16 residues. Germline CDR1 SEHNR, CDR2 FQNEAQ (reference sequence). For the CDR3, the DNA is TGTGCCAGCAGCAACCGACAGGGGCCCCTCACAGATACGCAGTATTTT. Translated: CASSNRQGPLTDTQYF. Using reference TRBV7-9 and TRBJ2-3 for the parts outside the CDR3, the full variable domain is DTGVSQNPRHKITKRGQNVTFRCDPISEHNRLYWYRQTLGQGPEFLTYFQNEAQLEKSRLLSDRFSAERPKGSFSTLEIQRTEQGDSAMYLCASSNRQGPLTDTQYFGPGTRLTVL.

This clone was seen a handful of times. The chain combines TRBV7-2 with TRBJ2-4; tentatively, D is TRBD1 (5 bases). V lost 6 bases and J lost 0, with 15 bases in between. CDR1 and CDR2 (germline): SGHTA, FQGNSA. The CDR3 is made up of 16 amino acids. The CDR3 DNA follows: TGTGCCAGCAGTCCCCCCTGGGGCGGAGCCAAAAACATTCAGTACTTC. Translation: CASSPPWGGAKNIQYF.

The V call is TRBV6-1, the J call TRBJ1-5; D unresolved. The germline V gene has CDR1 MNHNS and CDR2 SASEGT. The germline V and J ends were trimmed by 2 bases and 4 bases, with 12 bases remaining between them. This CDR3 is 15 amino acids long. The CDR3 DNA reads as TGTGCCAGCAGTGAATCTTGGAGTGGTAATCAGCCCCAGCATTTT. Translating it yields CASSESWSGNQPQHF.

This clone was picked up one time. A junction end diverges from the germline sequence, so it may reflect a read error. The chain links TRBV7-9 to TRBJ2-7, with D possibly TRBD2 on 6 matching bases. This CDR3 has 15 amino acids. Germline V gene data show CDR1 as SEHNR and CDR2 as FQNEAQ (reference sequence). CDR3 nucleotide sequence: TGTTCCAGCAGCTTAGCGGCAGGGCTTGAGTACGAGCAGTACTTC. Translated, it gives CSSSLAAGLEYEQYF. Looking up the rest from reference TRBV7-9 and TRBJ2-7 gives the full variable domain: DTGVSQNPRHKITKRGQNVTFRCDPISEHNRLYWYRQTLGQGPEFLTYFQNEAQLEKSRLLSDRFSAERPKGSFSTLEIQRTEQGDSAMYLCSSSLAAGLEYEQYFGPGTRLTVT.

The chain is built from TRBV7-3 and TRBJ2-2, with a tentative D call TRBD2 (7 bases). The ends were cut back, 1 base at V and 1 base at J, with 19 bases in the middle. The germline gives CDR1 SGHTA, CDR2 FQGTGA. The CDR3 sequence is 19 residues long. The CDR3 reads CASSLKGVLLAMNTGELFF. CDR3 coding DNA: TGTGCCAGCAGCTTAAAGGGGGTTTTACTAGCGATGAACACCGGGGAGCTGTTTTTT.